This TCR beta chain derives from a study of early T cells in non-severe SARS-CoV-2 infection (dated by TCRdb to 2020 to 2023). About the full investigation: Because TCR sequencing relied on bulk RNA taken from unsorted whole blood, pairing of alpha and beta chains was not possible. Summary of the overall study and its limitations: VDJdb matching was skewed toward anti-spike CD8 responses and likely underestimated virus-specific expansions by missing private and CD4 specificities.

This clonotype was seen more than once but under ten times. Its antigen is not yet known. Qualities for individual bases were not recorded, and no much larger clone is one base off. This was a case-control study nested in a cohort of healthcare workers in London, UK, who had nasopharyngeal swab PCR tests and blood samples taken every week. Healthcare workers were enrolled in the week of the UK lockdown, from 23 to 31 March 2020, and were followed every week for up to 16 weeks. The receptor library was made with 5' RACE. The listed sequencing device is NextSeq 500. In the TCR library protocol, unique molecular identifiers were attached to individual cDNA molecules to correct for PCR bias and sequencing error. Both TCR alpha and beta chains were sequenced, and tight co-correlation was observed between alpha and beta sequence abundances in each sample. On the study's bioinformatics: V gene, J gene and CDR3 annotation of TCR sequences was performed with Decombinator V4. Expanded TCRs were defined as changing significantly between any two time points under a Poisson model with p below 0.0001. TCR abundances were normalised to the total number of TCRs sequenced in each sample and reported as counts per million. TRAV1-2 paired with TRAJ12, TRAJ20 or TRAJ33 defined MAIT TCRs, while TRAV10 paired with TRAJ18 defined iNKT TCRs. A search of VDJdb, accessed on 1 November 2021, was run for TCRs annotated to CMV, EBV and SARS-CoV-2, with TCRs annotated for multiple antigens excluded. TCRdb took the public reads, trimmed them with fastp at Q25, ran MiXCR for clone calling and kept in-frame beta chains. CDR3 protein duplicates are merged, each entry listing the most common genes and DNA. These V and J calls derive from TCRdb rather than the authors' analysis. The sample has 85,000 to 100,000 distinct CDR3 sequences on record, approximately 10% of them singletons. Approximately 5.3% of the sample is in the top ten clones.

The germline V gene (reference sequence) supplies CDR1 SEHNR and CDR2 FQNEAQ. A distance of 24 bases separates the germline ends of V and J, which lose 5 bases and 10 bases respectively. There are 17 amino acids in the CDR3, from cysteine to phenylalanine inclusive. This entry keeps only the CDR3 DNA: 51 bases, framed from base 1. This clonotype was obtained from an adult who was a healthcare worker with PCR-confirmed SARS-CoV-2 infection or an uninfected control (not recorded which). The chain employs TRBV7-9 and TRBJ1-6; a confident D gene designation cannot be given. Sequencing input: whole blood. The DNA sequence follows: TGTGCCAGCAGCCCACGTGTAGGGCCAGGCGGTGGGTCACCCCTCCACTTT. The resulting protein is CASSPRVGPGGGSPLHF.